Listed below are T cell receptor beta chains from one sample, sequenced in a study of PD-L1 blockade in urothelial cancer. The data were produced by immunoSEQ multiplex PCR, yet TCRdb's version contains in-frame clones alone and is incomplete. The sample contains 50,000 to 70,000 clones, approximately 80% of which appear only once. This sample comprised PBMCs, obtained around atezolizumab (anti-PD-L1) treatment. The receptors here all came from a man in his 70s with urothelial cancer. The CDR3 runs from the conserved cysteine through the conserved F or W. Fields, in order: V gene, J gene, D gene, clone size, CDR3 length, CDR3 DNA, CDR3 protein. A D gene is named only where the DNA matches it firmly. Expanded clones get a size class; other rows say once, few or many, or leave the size out.

>TRBV7-2|TRBJ2-5|NA|NA|14
TGTGCCAGCAGCTTTAACGGGGTTGAAGAGACCCAGTACTTC
CASSFNGVEETQYF
>TRBV7-7|TRBJ2-2|NA|NA|15
TGTGCCAGCAGCCGGTATAGCGGAAACACCGGGGAGCTGTTTTTT
CASSRYSGNTGELFF
>TRBV2|TRBJ1-5|NA|NA|14
TGTGCCAGCAGTGATCGTAGACTCAATCAGCCCCAGCATTTT
CASSDRRLNQPQHF
>TRBV2|TRBJ1-5|TRBD1|NA|15
TGTGCCAGCACCAAGGAGGGGGCTAGCAATCAGCCCCAGCATTTT
CASTKEGASNQPQHF
>TRBV18|TRBJ2-5|TRBD2|NA|15
TGTGCCAGCTCACATTACCCGGGGGGACAAGAGACCCAGTACTTC
CASSHYPGGQETQYF
>TRBV7-9|TRBJ2-7|NA|NA|14
TGTGCCAGCAGCCCTAGAGGATTACCGTACGAGCAGTACTTC
CASSPRGLPYEQYF
>TRBV19|TRBJ2-3|NA|NA|15
TGTGCCAGTAGTCCCGGAGGGGCAGAACCTGATACGCAGTATTTT
CASSPGGAEPDTQYF
>TRBV7-2|TRBJ2-3|NA|NA|14
TGTGCCAGCAGCACCCGACAGAGCACAGATACGCAGTATTTT
CASSTRQSTDTQYF
>TRBV7-6|TRBJ2-5|NA|NA|12
TGTGCCAGCAGCCCCCCGATGGCGGCCCAGTACTTC
CASSPPMAAQYF
>TRBV13|TRBJ2-4|NA|NA|18
TGTGCCAGCAGCTTAGCGGGAGATTTTTTCGGGGCCAAAAACATTCAGTACTTC
CASSLAGDFFGAKNIQYF
>TRBV29-1|TRBJ2-7|TRBD1|many|12
TGCAGCGTGAGGACAGGGGGGGCCGAGCAGTACTTC
CSVRTGGAEQYF
>TRBV9|TRBJ2-1|TRBD2|NA|18
TGTGCCAGCAGCGCCACCCTCTCTAGGCTAGCGGGAGACTCTGAGCAGTTCTTC
CASSATLSRLAGDSEQFF
>TRBV27|TRBJ1-5|NA|NA|13
TGTGCCAGCAGCGGAGACGCTCAGCAGCCCCAGCATTTT
CASSGDAQQPQHF
>TRBV6-5|TRBJ2-7|TRBD1|NA|14
TGTGCCAGCTGGCGAGGGGGCCTGTCCTACGAGCAGTACTTC
CASWRGGLSYEQYF
>TRBV6-5|TRBJ1-1|NA|NA|15
TGTGCCAGCAGTTCCAGAAATGGGTGGAGCACTGAAGCTTTCTTT
CASSSRNGWSTEAFF
>TRBV19|TRBJ2-7|TRBD1|NA|15
TGTGCCAGTAGTCCTCGGACAGGGGACTCCTACGAGCAGTACTTC
CASSPRTGDSYEQYF
>TRBV28|TRBJ1-2|NA|once|13
TGTGCCACCGAAGGGGGGGCTAACTATGGCTACACCTTC
CATEGGANYGYTF
>TRBV5-5|TRBJ2-5|NA|NA|14
TGTGCCAGCAGCTTTGACATAGGTAGAGAGACCCAGTACTTC
CASSFDIGRETQYF
>TRBV28|TRBJ2-7|TRBD2|NA|14
TGTGCCAGCAGTTCCGGGACTAGCAGACTCGAGCAGTACTTC
CASSSGTSRLEQYF
>TRBV6-1|TRBJ1-3|NA|few|15
TGTGCCAGCAGTGAAATGGGCAGATTTGGAAACACCATATATTTT
CASSEMGRFGNTIYF
>TRBV4-3|TRBJ2-1|NA|NA|15
TGCGCCAGCAGCCAATTCCGGGTCTCCTACAATGAGCAGTTCTTC
CASSQFRVSYNEQFF
>TRBV30|TRBJ1-2|TRBD1|NA|15
TGTGCCTGGACCGCCGGGACAGAGGTCCGAACGGGCTACACCTTC
CAWTAGTEVRTGYTF
>TRBV19|TRBJ2-1|TRBD2|NA|15
TGTGCCAGTTCAATAGCGGGACGACCGAAAAATGAGCAGTTCTTC
CASSIAGRPKNEQFF
>TRBV5-1|TRBJ2-5|NA|NA|11
TGCGCCAGCAGCCTCCAAGAGACCCAGTACTTC
CASSLQETQYF
>TRBV6-6|TRBJ2-5|TRBD1|NA|15
TGTGCCAGCAGTGATCAGACAGGGGTGGGGGAGACCCAGTACTTC
CASSDQTGVGETQYF
>TRBV7-2|TRBJ2-3|TRBD2|NA|16
TGTGCCAGCAGCTTAGTAGCGGGCACCACCACAGATACGCAGTATTTT
CASSLVAGTTTDTQYF
>TRBV7-6|TRBJ2-7|TRBD2|NA|21
TGTGCCAGCAGCTTAGCCCCCCACAGATTAGGTCCGGGAGGGTTGGCCTACGAGCAGTACTTC
CASSLAPHRLGPGGLAYEQYF
>TRBV18|TRBJ1-2|NA|few|13
TGTGCCAGCTCACCCCAGGGTTACTATGGCTACACCTTC
CASSPQGYYGYTF
>TRBV5-4|TRBJ2-2|NA|NA|14
TGTGCCAGCAGCTTGGCCGGGGTTACCGGGGAGCTGTTTTTT
CASSLAGVTGELFF
>TRBV7-8|TRBJ2-1|NA|few|13
TGTGCCAGCAGCGAAGACTTTAACAATGAGCAGTTCTTC
CASSEDFNNEQFF
>TRBV7-6|TRBJ2-3|TRBD2|NA|21
TGTGCCAGCAGCTTAGTTCTTTTCGGGACTAGCGGGAGGCTGAGCACAGATACGCAGTATTTT
CASSLVLFGTSGRLSTDTQYF
>TRBV5-5|TRBJ2-1|NA|NA|15
TGTGCCAGCAGCATGCACGGGCTAGGGGTTGATGAGCAGTTCTTC
CASSMHGLGVDEQFF
>TRBV19|TRBJ1-5|NA|NA|18
TGTGCCAGTAGTATAGGGTTTGGACAGCCCAATAGCAATCAGCCCCAGCATTTT
CASSIGFGQPNSNQPQHF
>TRBV7-9|TRBJ1-2|TRBD1|few|15
TGTGCCAGCAGCTTAGAGGGGGCCTCTATCGGTGGCTACACCTTC
CASSLEGASIGGYTF
>TRBV7-8|TRBJ2-5|TRBD2|NA|15
TGTGCCAGCAGCTTGGGTAGCGGGAGGAAAGAGACCCAGTACTTC
CASSLGSGRKETQYF
>TRBV2|TRBJ1-4|TRBD1|once|15
TGTGCCAGCAACCAACCGGGACAGGGAGGAGAAAAACTGTTTTTT
CASNQPGQGGEKLFF
>TRBV19|TRBJ1-2|TRBD1|NA|17
TGTGCCAGTAGTTCCACCCCGAGGGGGACAGCAAACTATGGCTACACCTTC
CASSSTPRGTANYGYTF
>TRBV28|TRBJ2-2|TRBD2|few|15
TGTGCCAGCAGTTTGGCTAGCGGAAACACCGGGGAGCTGTTTTTT
CASSLASGNTGELFF
>TRBV5-1|TRBJ1-3|TRBD1|NA|14
TGCGCCAGCAGCTCGACAGGGGATGGAAACACCATATATTTT
CASSSTGDGNTIYF
>TRBV30|TRBJ1-5|TRBD1|NA|16
TGTGCCTGGAGAGAAGCCACGGGACAGCCTAATCAGCCCCAGCATTTT
CAWREATGQPNQPQHF
>TRBV7-3|TRBJ2-2|TRBD2|NA|15
TGTGCCAGCAGCAGGGGACTAGCGAACGGCGGGGAGCTGTTTTTT
CASSRGLANGGELFF